This record looks at one TCR beta chain sequence and its context. There is no known antigen for this receptor. No base-level quality is on record; no much larger clone is a single base apart. TCRbeta CDR3 regions were amplified from genomic DNA using the immunoSEQ Assay, a bias-controlled multiplex PCR. The authors' analysis ran thus. Nucleated cell counts per sample were estimated from amplification of reference gene primers within the assay. Sequence reads were collapsed and filtered to measure the absolute abundance of every unique TCRbeta CDR3 rearrangement. Productive Simpson clonality was computed per sample as the square root of Simpson's diversity index over productive rearrangements. Sourced from immuneACCESS, this table was stored by TCRdb with only in-frame sequences that have V and J called. A share of the clones is absent; for the studies checked, an unresolved V gene accounts for under half, and the remainder has no known explanation. Clone size and the V and J calls come from that table; the DNA yielded D and trimming. For this sample there are fewer than 250,000 clones; 83% appear just once. Approximately 4% of the sample lies in the top ten.

The CDR3, from cysteine to phenylalanine, totals 14 residues. Just CDR3 DNA is preserved here, 42 bases in frame from base 1. From a lookup of the germline V gene, CDR1 and CDR2 are SGHVS and FNYEAQ. Germline trimming: 1 base from V, 6 bases from J; junction bases outside gene matches: 3. This entry belongs to a study of blood T cell repertoires in COVID-19 (dated by TCRdb to 2018 to 2020). Some background on the complete study: Samples covering the acute and convalescent phases of COVID-19 were provided by collaborators in the United States, Italy and Spain. The material from the prospective study consisted of cDNA or gDNA derived from T cells, B-cell-depleted T cells, or PBMCs. Deeply sampled blood TCRbeta repertoires from subjects exposed to, actively infected with, or recovered from COVID-19 were included in the dataset. The repertoires were released in a freely available public database intended as a resource for research on the immune response to SARS-CoV-2. Samples were obtained from the ongoing ImmuneRACE study (first 160 participants) and from some 1,300 subjects provided by 6 global collaborators. Nearly every sample came with metadata listing a de-identified subject ID, COVID-19 status, age in years and sex. Where HLA class I and class II types were available, the types were taken from metadata supplied by the sample provider, not from assay-based typing. What the work shows at the level of the full study, not this receptor alone: Clinical and demographic metadata were provided uncurated, with the amount varying by source and participant.

Participants in the prospective study were enrolled through a virtual design, were aged about 18 to 89 years, and lived in fewer than 30 United States geographic areas. In the prospective study, participants were assigned to cohorts based on the clinical history participants reported in a screening survey and a study questionnaire. Exposed participants had been in contact, within 2 weeks of entering the study, with a person who had a PCR-confirmed or clinician-diagnosed case of COVID-19. Each participant in the prospective study had whole blood, serum and a nasopharyngeal or oropharyngeal swab collected by mobile phlebotomists. Participants in the prospective study had the option to provide additional blood draws and questionnaires over a roughly two-month period. Before DNA extraction, blood samples from the prospective study were shipped at room temperature or frozen.

The specimen was PBMCs or T cells enriched from blood (not recorded which). This TCR was recovered from a middle-aged woman who had been exposed to COVID-19. The rearranged chain carries TRBV7-6 and TRBJ1-5, with 7 middle bases fitting TRBD1. The sequence in DNA is TGTGCCAGCAGCTTAGGGGCAGGGGGTCAGCCCCAGCATTTT. It encodes CASSLGAGGQPQHF.